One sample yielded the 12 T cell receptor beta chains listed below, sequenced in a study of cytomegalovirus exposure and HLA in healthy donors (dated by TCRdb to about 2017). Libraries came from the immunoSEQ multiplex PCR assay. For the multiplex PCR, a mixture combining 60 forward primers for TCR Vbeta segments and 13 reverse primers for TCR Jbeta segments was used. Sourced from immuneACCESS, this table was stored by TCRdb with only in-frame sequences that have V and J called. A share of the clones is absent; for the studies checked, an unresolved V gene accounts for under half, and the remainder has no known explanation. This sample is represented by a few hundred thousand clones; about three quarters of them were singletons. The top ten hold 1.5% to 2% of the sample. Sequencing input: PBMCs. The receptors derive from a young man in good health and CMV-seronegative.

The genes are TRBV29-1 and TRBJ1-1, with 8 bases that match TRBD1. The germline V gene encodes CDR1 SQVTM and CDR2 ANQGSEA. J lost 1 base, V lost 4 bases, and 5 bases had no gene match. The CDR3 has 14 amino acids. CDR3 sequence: CSVARQGTNTEAFF. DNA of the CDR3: TGCAGCGTTGCAAGACAGGGGACGAACACTGAAGCTTTCTTT.

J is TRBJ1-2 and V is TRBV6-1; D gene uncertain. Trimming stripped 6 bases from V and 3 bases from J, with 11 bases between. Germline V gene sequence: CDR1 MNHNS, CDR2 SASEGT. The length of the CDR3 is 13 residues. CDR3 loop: CASSPRPDYGYTF. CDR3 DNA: TGTGCCAGCAGCCCCCGTCCTGACTATGGCTACACCTTC.

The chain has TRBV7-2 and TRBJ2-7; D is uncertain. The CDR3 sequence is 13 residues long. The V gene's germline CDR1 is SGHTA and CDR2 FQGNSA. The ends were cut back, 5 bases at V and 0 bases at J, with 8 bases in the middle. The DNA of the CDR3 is TGTGCCAGCAGCCCCGACTCCTCCTACGAGCAGTACTTC. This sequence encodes CASSPDSSYEQYF.

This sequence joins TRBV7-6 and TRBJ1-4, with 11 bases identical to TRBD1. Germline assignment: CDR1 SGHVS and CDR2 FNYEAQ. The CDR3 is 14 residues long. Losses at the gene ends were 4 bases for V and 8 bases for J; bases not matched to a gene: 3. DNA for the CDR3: TGTGCCAGCAGCTCGGGACAGGGGGAAGAAAAACTGTTTTTT. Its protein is CASSSGQGEEKLFF.

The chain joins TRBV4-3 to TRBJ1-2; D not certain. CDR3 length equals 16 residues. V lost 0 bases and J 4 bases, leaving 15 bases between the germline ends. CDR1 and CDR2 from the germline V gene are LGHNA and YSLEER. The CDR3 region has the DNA TGCGCCAGCAGCCAAGATGAGGGAGGGAGGCCCTATGGCTACACCTTC. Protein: CASSQDEGGRPYGYTF.

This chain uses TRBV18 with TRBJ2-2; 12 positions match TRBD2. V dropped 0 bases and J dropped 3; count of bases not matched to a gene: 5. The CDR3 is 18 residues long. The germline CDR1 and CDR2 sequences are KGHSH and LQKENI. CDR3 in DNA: TGTGCCAGCTCACCACCGCGACTAGCGGGAGTAGACACCGGGGAGCTGTTTTTT. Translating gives CASSPPRLAGVDTGELFF.

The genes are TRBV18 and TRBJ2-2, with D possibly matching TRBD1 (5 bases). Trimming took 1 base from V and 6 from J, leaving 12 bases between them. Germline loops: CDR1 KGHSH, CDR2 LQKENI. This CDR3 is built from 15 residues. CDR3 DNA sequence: TGTGCCAGCTCACCACTCCAGGGAAGGGCCGGGGAGCTGTTTTTT. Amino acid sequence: CASSPLQGRAGELFF.

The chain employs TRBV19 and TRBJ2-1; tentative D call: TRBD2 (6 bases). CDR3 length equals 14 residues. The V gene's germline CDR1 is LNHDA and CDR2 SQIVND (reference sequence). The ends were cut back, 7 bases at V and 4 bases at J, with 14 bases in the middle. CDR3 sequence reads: CASTHGGDYNEQFF. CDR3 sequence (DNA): TGTGCCAGTACCCATGGCGGGGATTACAATGAGCAGTTCTTC.

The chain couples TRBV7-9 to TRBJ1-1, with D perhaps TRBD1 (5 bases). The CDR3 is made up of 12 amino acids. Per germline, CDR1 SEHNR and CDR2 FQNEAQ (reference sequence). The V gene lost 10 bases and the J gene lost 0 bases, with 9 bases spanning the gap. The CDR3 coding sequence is TGTGCCACGGGGGTCATGAACACTGAAGCTTTCTTT. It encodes CATGVMNTEAFF.

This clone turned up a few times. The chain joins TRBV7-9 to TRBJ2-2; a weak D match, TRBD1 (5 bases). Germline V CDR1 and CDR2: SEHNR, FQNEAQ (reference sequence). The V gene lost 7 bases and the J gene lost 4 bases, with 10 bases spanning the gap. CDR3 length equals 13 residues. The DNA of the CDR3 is TGTGCCAGCATCCCGGACACCACCGGGGAGCTGTTTTTT. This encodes CASIPDTTGELFF.

CDR3 residues: CSGQGRITEAFF. In nucleotides, the CDR3 is TGTTCCGGCCAGGGAAGGATCACTGAAGCTTTCTTT. The V gene is TRBV7-9, the J gene TRBJ1-1; D may be TRBD1 (5 bases). The CDR3 is 12 residues long. CDR1 and CDR2 from the germline V gene are SEHNR and FQNEAQ (reference sequence).

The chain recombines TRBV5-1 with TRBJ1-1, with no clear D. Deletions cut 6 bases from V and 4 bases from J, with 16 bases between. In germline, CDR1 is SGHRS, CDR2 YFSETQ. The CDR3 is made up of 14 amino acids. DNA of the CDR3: TGCGCCAGCACAGCCGGGAACCAACCCACTGAAGCTTTCTTT. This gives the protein CASTAGNQPTEAFF. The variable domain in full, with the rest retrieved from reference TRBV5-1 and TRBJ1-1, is KAGVTQTPRYLIKTRGQQVTLSCSPISGHRSVSWYQQTPGQGLQFLFEYFSETQRNKGNFPGRFSGRQFSNSRSEMNVSTLELGDSALYLCASTAGNQPTEAFFGQGTRLTVV.